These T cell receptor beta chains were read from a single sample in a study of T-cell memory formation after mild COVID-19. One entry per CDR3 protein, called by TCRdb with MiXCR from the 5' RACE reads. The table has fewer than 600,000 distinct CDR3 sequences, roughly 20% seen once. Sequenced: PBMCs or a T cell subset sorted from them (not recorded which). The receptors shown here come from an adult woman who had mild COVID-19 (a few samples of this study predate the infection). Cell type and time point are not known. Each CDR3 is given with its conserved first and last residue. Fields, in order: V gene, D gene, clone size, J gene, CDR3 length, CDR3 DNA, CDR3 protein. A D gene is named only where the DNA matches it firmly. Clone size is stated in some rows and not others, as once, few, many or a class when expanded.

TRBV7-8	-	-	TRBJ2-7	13	TGTGCCAGCAGCTCGGCGGGCAGCTACGAGCAGTACTTC	CASSSAGSYEQYF
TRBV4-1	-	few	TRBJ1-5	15	TGCGCCAGCAGCAGAGGGGGTAACGGCAATCAGCCCCAGCATTTT	CASSRGGNGNQPQHF
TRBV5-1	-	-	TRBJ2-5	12	TGCGCCAGCAGCCAGACACAAGAGACCCAGTACTTC	CASSQTQETQYF
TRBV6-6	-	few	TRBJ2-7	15	TGTGCCAGCAGTTATAGGGACGGAGAATCCTACGAGCAGTACTTC	CASSYRDGESYEQYF
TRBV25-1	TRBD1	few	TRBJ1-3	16	TGTGCCAGCGAGCAGGACAGGGGGCCTGGTACAGACACCATATATTTT	CASEQDRGPGTDTIYF
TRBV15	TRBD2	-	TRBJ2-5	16	TGTGCCACCAGGACTAGCGGGGGTCGAATCGGGGAGACCCAGTACTTC	CATRTSGGRIGETQYF
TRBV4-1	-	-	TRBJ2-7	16	TGCGCCAGCAGCCAGCTAACTTTGACGGGGACCTACGAGCAGTACTTC	CASSQLTLTGTYEQYF
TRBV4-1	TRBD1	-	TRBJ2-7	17	TGCGCCAGCAGCCAAGAAACGCCGGGACAGGGTGGATACGAGCAGTACTTC	CASSQETPGQGGYEQYF
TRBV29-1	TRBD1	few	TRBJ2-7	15	TGCAGCGTTCCCGCTGCAGGGGGATACGGCTACGAGCAGTACTTC	CSVPAAGGYGYEQYF
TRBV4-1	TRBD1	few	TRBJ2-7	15	TGCGCCAGCAGCCAAACGGGACAGGTTGACTACGAGCAGTACTTC	CASSQTGQVDYEQYF
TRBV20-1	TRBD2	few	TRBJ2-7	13	TGCAGTGCTAGAGGACTAGCGGCCTACGAGCAGTACTTC	CSARGLAAYEQYF
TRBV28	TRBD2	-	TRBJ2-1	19	TGTGCCAGCAGTTCCCCCGGACTAGCGGGAGTTAGCTCCTACAATGAGCAGTTCTTC	CASSSPGLAGVSSYNEQFF
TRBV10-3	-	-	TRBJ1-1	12	TGTGCCATCAGTGATTGGAACACTGAAGCTTTCTTT	CAISDWNTEAFF
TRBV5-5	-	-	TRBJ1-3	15	TGTGCCAGCAGCTTGGAATACAGCACTGGAAACACCATATATTTT	CASSLEYSTGNTIYF
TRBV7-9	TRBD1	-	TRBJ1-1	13	TGTGCCAGCAGCTTTACAGGGGGCTTCGAAGCTTTCTTT	CASSFTGGFEAFF
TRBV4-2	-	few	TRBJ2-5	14	TGTGCCAGCAGCCAAGAGACAATCCTCGAGACCCAGTACTTC	CASSQETILETQYF
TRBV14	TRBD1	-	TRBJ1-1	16	TGTGCCAGCAGCCAAGAAGGGACAGGGGTCAACACTGAAGCTTTCTTT	CASSQEGTGVNTEAFF
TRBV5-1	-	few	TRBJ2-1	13	TGCGCCAGCAGCCTAGGACGGACCAATGAGCAGTTCTTC	CASSLGRTNEQFF
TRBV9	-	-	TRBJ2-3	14	TGTGCCAGCAGCGTAAACCCTAGCACAGATACGCAGTATTTT	CASSVNPSTDTQYF
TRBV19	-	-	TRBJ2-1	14	TGTGCCAGTACCTCCTCGGACCGATTCAATGAGCAGTTCTTC	CASTSSDRFNEQFF
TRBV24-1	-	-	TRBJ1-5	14	TGTGCCACCAGTGATCCAGGGGTCTTGCAGCCCCAGCATTTT	CATSDPGVLQPQHF
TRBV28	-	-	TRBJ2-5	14	TGTGCCAGCAGTTTCCTGACAACGCAAGAGACCCAGTACTTC	CASSFLTTQETQYF
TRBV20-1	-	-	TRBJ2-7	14	TGCAGTGCTAGTAGGCGGGATAGGGGCTACGAGCAGTACTTC	CSASRRDRGYEQYF
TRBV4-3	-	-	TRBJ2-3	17	TGCGCCAGCAGCCAAGACGTTTTGTACGGGATGTCAGATACGCAGTATTTT	CASSQDVLYGMSDTQYF
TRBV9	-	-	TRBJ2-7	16	TGTGCCAGCAGCGTAGGTGGGGCCGGGTACTCCTACGAGCAGTACTTC	CASSVGGAGYSYEQYF
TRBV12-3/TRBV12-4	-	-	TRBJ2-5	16	TGTGCCAGCAGTCCTTGGAAACTCTGGGACCAAGAGACCCAGTACTTC	CASSPWKLWDQETQYF